The 26 T cell receptor beta chains below were found in one sample sequenced in a study of T-cell memory formation after mild COVID-19. MiXCR was run by TCRdb on the 5' RACE reads, yielding one entry per CDR3 protein. Of just under 150,000 distinct CDR3 sequences listed, roughly 19% are singletons. Sequencing was performed on PBMCs or a T cell subset sorted from them (not recorded which). Receptors originate from an adult woman who had mild COVID-19 (a few samples of this study predate the infection). Cell type and time point are not known.

This clonotype was seen a handful of times. V usage is TRBV12-3 or TRBV12-4 and J usage is TRBJ2-1; D is unclear. Trimming cost V 1 base and J 8 bases, with 9 bases left between them. The CDR3 extends over 13 amino acids. CDR3 sequence: CASSLGARYEQFF. Here the CDR3 DNA reads TGTGCCAGCAGTTTAGGAGCTCGGTATGAGCAGTTCTTC.

The genes are TRBV12-3 or TRBV12-4 and TRBJ1-3, with TRBD1 matching 7 bases. The CDR3 is made up of 14 amino acids. V lost 5 bases to trimming and J lost 3 bases; unmatched junction nucleotides: 4. The CDR3 protein is CASSNRGSGNTIYF. The CDR3 DNA follows: TGTGCCAGCAGTAACAGGGGAAGTGGAAACACCATATATTTT.

This clonotype was counted between two and nine times. V is TRBV5-1 and J is TRBJ2-2; the D is unclear. Trimming cost V 0 bases and J 4 bases, with 10 bases left between them. Germline CDR1 and CDR2: SGHRS and YFSETQ. CDR3 size: 15 residues. CDR3 in DNA: TGCGCCAGCAGCTTGGACCCGAGGACCACCGGGGAGCTGTTTTTT. Protein: CASSLDPRTTGELFF.

The chain links TRBV20-1 to TRBJ2-7; the D gene is possibly TRBD1 (5 bases). Germline V gene sequence: CDR1 DFQATT, CDR2 SNEGSKA (reference sequence). V was shortened by 1 base and J by 0 bases, with 10 bases between the two germline ends. This CDR3 is built from 14 residues. The CDR3 protein is CSARVREVSYEQYF. The CDR3 DNA follows: TGCAGTGCTAGAGTCAGGGAAGTCTCCTACGAGCAGTACTTC.

This chain joins TRBV12-3 or TRBV12-4 and TRBJ2-2, with 8 bases matching TRBD2. The length of the CDR3 is 16 residues. J lost 1 base, V lost 7 bases, and 8 bases had no gene match. This CDR3 is CASKPSGLGNTGELFF. The DNA for the CDR3 is TGTGCCAGCAAGCCCTCGGGACTAGGGAACACCGGGGAGCTGTTTTTT.

This clonotype was seen only once. This rearrangement joins TRBV10-3 to TRBJ1-2; D perhaps matches TRBD1 (5 bases). V lost 2 bases to trimming and J lost 4 bases, with 8 bases between them. The CDR3 runs to 13 residues. From germline, CDR1 is ENHRY and CDR2 SYGVKD. The CDR3 bases are TGTGCCATCAGTGAGCAGGGAGGCTATGGCTACACCTTC. Amino acids: CAISEQGGYGYTF.

This sequence joins TRBV21-1 and TRBJ2-1. TRBV21-1 is a documented pseudogene. CDR3 length equals 20 residues. CDR3 region: CASSKGEEQPSLKYHNEQFF. The CDR3 DNA reads TGTGCCAGCAGCAAAGGAGAGGAACAGCCGAGCCTCAAATACCACAATGAGCAGTTCTTC.

The chain combines TRBV15 with TRBJ2-2, with a weak D call TRBD2 (6 bases). This CDR3 region has 17 residues. Trimming removed 0 bases from V and 3 bases from J, with 14 bases in between. Germline-derived CDR1 and CDR2 are LNHNV and YYDKDF (reference sequence). DNA for the CDR3: TGTGCCACCAGCAGAGATTTGGCGGGAAGGGACACCGGGGAGCTGTTTTTT. This encodes CATSRDLAGRDTGELFF.

This chain links TRBV5-1 with TRBJ2-3; 9 bases fit TRBD1. This CDR3 comprises 16 residues. CDR1 is SGHRS, CDR2 YFSETQ, per germline. V trimming: 4 bases; J trimming: 5 bases; junction bases outside the gene matches: 11. The chain's CDR3 is CASSARQGDEEDTQYF. The CDR3 region has the DNA TGCGCCAGCAGCGCCAGACAGGGGGATGAGGAAGATACGCAGTATTTT.

The chain combines TRBV7-2 with TRBJ1-2; the D gene is possibly TRBD1 (5 bases). The CDR3 contains 12 residues. V was clipped by 6 bases and J by 6 bases, with 11 bases between them. Germline values: CDR1 SGHTA, CDR2 FQGNSA. CDR3 in amino acids: CASSRGGNGYTF. The CDR3 DNA is TGTGCCAGCAGTCGGGGGGGTAATGGCTACACCTTC. Full variable domain (outside the CDR3, taken from reference TRBV7-2 and TRBJ1-2): GAGVSQSPSNKVTEKGKDVELRCDPISGHTALYWYRQSLGQGLEFLIYFQGNSAPDKSGLPSDRFSAERTGGSVSTLTIQRTQQEDSAVYLCASSRGGNGYTFGSGTRLTVV.

V and J are TRBV29-1 and TRBJ2-7; no reliable D call. V lost 4 bases and J 3 bases, leaving 4 bases between the germline ends. CDR3 length: 10 residues. In germline, CDR1 is SQVTM, CDR2 ANQGSEA. The chain's CDR3 is CSVGDYEQYF. Here the CDR3 DNA reads TGCAGCGTTGGTGACTACGAGCAGTACTTC.

V gene TRBV5-1 combines with J gene TRBJ2-2; weak D call: TRBD2 (6 bases). V lost 7 bases to trimming and J lost 5 bases, with 15 bases between them. This CDR3 contains 14 residues. Per germline, CDR1 SGHRS and CDR2 YFSETQ. The DNA of the CDR3 is TGCGCCAGCGGAAGGAGGGGTGAGACCGGGGAGCTGTTTTTT. This encodes CASGRRGETGELFF.

The rearrangement joins TRBV29-1 to TRBJ2-1; 15 positions match TRBD2. The V gene's germline CDR1 is SQVTM and CDR2 ANQGSEA. The CDR3 has 17 residues. V trimming: 7 bases; J trimming: 1 base; junction bases outside the gene matches: 8. The CDR3: CSAIGTSGRFSYNEQFF. CDR3 nucleotides: TGCAGCGCTATAGGGACTAGCGGGAGGTTTTCCTACAATGAGCAGTTCTTC.

This clonotype has a handful of counts. No conserved phenylalanine or tryptophan ends this CDR3, so it is likely a read error. The DNA is omitted, as the CDR3 cannot be located on it reliably, and the CDR3 follows TCRdb's listing. This rearrangement joins TRBV6-2 or TRBV6-3 to TRBJ2-7. The CDR3 sequence runs 8 residues, both termini included. The germline V gene encodes CDR1 MNHEY and CDR2 SVGEGT. The CDR3 spells CASSYPPS.

A few counts support this clonotype. This chain links TRBV7-6 with TRBJ2-3, with 9 bases lining up with TRBD2. V lost 2 bases, J lost 2 bases, and 8 bases stayed unmatched. CDR1 SGHVS and CDR2 FNYEAQ come from the germline V gene. This CDR3 is built from 17 residues. This CDR3 is CASSLFSSGTVTDTQYF. The CDR3 DNA sequence: TGTGCCAGCAGCTTATTTTCTAGCGGGACCGTCACAGATACGCAGTATTTT. The whole variable domain, remainder taken from reference TRBV7-6 and TRBJ2-3, is GAGVSQSPRYKVTKRGQDVALRCDPISGHVSLYWYRQALGQGPEFLTYFNYEAQQDKSGLPNDRFSAERPEGSISTLTIQRTEQRDSAMYRCASSLFSSGTVTDTQYFGPGTRLTVL.

This clonotype appeared a few times. This chain joins TRBV7-6 and TRBJ2-3; TRBD2 agrees at 7 bases. The CDR3 sequence is 14 residues long. Germline assignment: CDR1 SGHVS and CDR2 FNYEAQ. Trimming at V came to 6 bases and at J to 6 bases, leaving 9 bases not matched to a gene. CDR3 sequence (DNA): TGTGCCAGCAGTTTCACACCGACTAGCGATACGCAGTATTTT. Translation: CASSFTPTSDTQYF.

The chain is built from TRBV7-9 and TRBJ1-4; TRBD1 aligns across 10 bases. This CDR3 is 14 amino acids long. Trimming took 5 bases from V and 8 from J; bases not matched to a gene: 5. The germline V gene has CDR1 SEHNR and CDR2 FQNEAQ (reference sequence). CDR3 loop: CASSQGQGKEKLFF. The CDR3 DNA is TGTGCCAGCAGCCAGGGACAGGGGAAGGAAAAACTGTTTTTT.

The chain links TRBV11-3 to TRBJ2-2; D not certain. The length of the CDR3 is 16 residues. Germline CDR1 is SGHNT and CDR2 is YENEEA. The V and J ends lost 1 base and 2 bases respectively, with 11 bases between them. The CDR3 reads CASSLGPSVNTGELFF. In DNA form, the CDR3 reads TGTGCCAGCAGCTTAGGCCCTTCAGTCAACACCGGGGAGCTGTTTTTT.

This clonotype showed up just a few times. The chain has TRBV25-1 and TRBJ2-3; D not certain. V was pared by 4 bases and J by 1 base, with 9 bases between. The CDR3 length is 14 residues. CDR1 MGHDK and CDR2 SYGVNS come from the germline V gene. CDR3 loop: CASSGPNGTDTQYF. In nucleotides, the CDR3 is TGTGCCAGCAGTGGACCGAACGGCACAGATACGCAGTATTTT. The whole variable domain, remainder taken from reference TRBV25-1 and TRBJ2-3, is EADIYQTPRYLVIGTGKKITLECSQTMGHDKMYWYQQDPGMELHLIHYSYGVNSTEKGDLSSESTVSRIRTEHFPLTLESARPSHTSQYLCASSGPNGTDTQYFGPGTRLTVL.

The sample holds one count of this clonotype. The gene calls are TRBV7-9 and TRBJ1-2; D not certain. The CDR3 is made up of 14 amino acids. The V gene lost 1 base and the J gene lost 5 bases, with 11 bases spanning the gap. In germline, CDR1 is SEHNR, CDR2 FQNEAQ (reference sequence). The CDR3 DNA sequence: TGTGCCAGCAGCTTAGGGGCGGATATATATGGCTACACCTTC. This codes for CASSLGADIYGYTF.

This chain uses TRBV12-3 or TRBV12-4 with TRBJ2-5; TRBD2 matches 8 bases. This CDR3 spans 15 amino acids. With 3 bases clipped from V and 2 bases from J, the junction kept 5 bases outside the gene matches. Written as DNA, the CDR3 is TGTGCCAGCAGTTTTCAGCGGGGGAGTCAAGAGACCCAGTACTTC. Its protein product is CASSFQRGSQETQYF.

The gene calls are TRBV20-1 and TRBJ2-3; 7 bases match TRBD2. Germline V gene lookup returns CDR1 DFQATT and CDR2 SNEGSKA (reference sequence). J gave up 4 bases and V 6 bases, and 19 bases lay outside the gene matches. CDR3 length: 17 amino acids. CDR3 in DNA: TGCAGTGCCACCGGTCGAGGACGGGAGGTTGGCGCAGATACGCAGTATTTT. Translation gives CSATGRGREVGADTQYF.

This clonotype was counted only a few times. The chain links TRBV11-3 to TRBJ2-3; TRBD2 matches at 9 bases. V shed 6 bases and J 4 bases; nucleotides not matched to a gene: 5. Germline lookup yields CDR1 SGHNT and CDR2 YENEEA. The length of the CDR3 is 14 residues. The CDR3 loop is CASSAGGSADTQYF. CDR3 nucleotides: TGTGCCAGCAGTGCGGGAGGGAGCGCAGATACGCAGTATTTT.

The J gene is TRBJ2-4, the V gene TRBV4-3; D possibly corresponds to TRBD1 (6 bases). Trimming took off 4 bases at V and 7 bases at J, with 20 bases between the two ends. CDR1 and CDR2 from the germline V gene are LGHNA and YSLEER. This CDR3 spans 16 amino acids. The CDR3 protein is CASSLYTGTTGNIQYF. The CDR3 DNA sequence: TGCGCCAGCAGCCTCTACACCGGGACAACCGGGAACATTCAGTACTTC.

This clonotype was counted only a few times. This chain links TRBV12-3 or TRBV12-4 with TRBJ1-2, with D hard to call. There are 12 residues in the CDR3. Trimming cost V 7 bases and J 4 bases, with 10 bases left between them. Here the CDR3 DNA reads TGTGCCAGCACCAGGCGGTTCTATGGCTACACCTTC. It yields the protein CASTRRFYGYTF.

This clonotype was seen more than once but under ten times. This rearrangement joins TRBV4-3 to TRBJ2-7, with TRBD1 identical over 9 bases. V shed 5 bases, J shed 7 bases, and the junction held 6 bases outside the gene matches. The V gene's germline CDR1 is LGHNA and CDR2 YSLEER. The CDR3 length is 13 residues. The CDR3 region has the DNA TGCGCCAGCAGCTCAGGACAGGGGCGGGAGCAGTACTTC. It yields the protein CASSSGQGREQYF.